What follows are 26 T cell receptor beta chains derived from one specimen sequenced in a study of T cell responses to AZD1222 COVID-19 vaccine. Profiling relied on immunoSEQ multiplex PCR, and the TCRdb table lists in-frame clones only, not all of them. The sample shows some 87,000 clones, around 89% of them seen only once. The sample here was peripheral blood, taken on day 0 of AZD1222 vaccination. These receptor sequences come from an adult in good health.

This chain connects TRBV5-1 to TRBJ2-7, with TRBD1 matching over 7 bases. Germline V gene data show CDR1 as SGHRS and CDR2 as YFSETQ. Trimming removed 0 bases from V and 2 bases from J; junction bases left unmatched: 5. The CDR3 runs to 15 residues. The CDR3 sequence: CASSLVGQITYEQYF. In DNA form, the CDR3 reads TGCGCCAGCAGCTTGGTGGGACAGATCACCTACGAGCAGTACTTC.

Written as DNA, the CDR3 is TGTGCCAGCAGCTTGGCGGGGGGCCTGGGGGAGCAGTACTTC. Residues: CASSLAGGLGEQYF. The chain has TRBV5-6 and TRBJ2-7, with TRBD2 as a possible D gene (7 bases). Germline lookup yields CDR1 SGHDT and CDR2 YYEEEE. This CDR3 is built from 14 residues. V gave up 0 bases and J gave up 7 bases, with 14 bases separating them.

The rearrangement joins TRBV29-1 to TRBJ1-4; TRBD1 matches at 12 bases. The CDR3 is 13 residues long. The ends lost 8 bases at V and 8 bases at J; junction bases unmatched: 6. Germline lookup yields CDR1 SQVTM and CDR2 ANQGSEA. The CDR3 sequence: CSCGGTGGEKLFF. CDR3 DNA: TGCAGCTGCGGGGGGACAGGGGGCGAAAAACTGTTTTTT.

The rearrangement links TRBV24-1 to TRBJ2-7; D possibly corresponds to TRBD2 (6 bases). The CDR3 is 15 residues long. In germline, CDR1 is KGHDR, CDR2 SFDVKD. Trimming stripped 5 bases from V and 4 bases from J, with 17 bases between. CDR3 sequence reads: CATSGGVRRKYEQYF. As DNA, the CDR3 is TGTGCCACCAGTGGGGGGGTCCGCCGCAAGTACGAGCAGTACTTC.

The chain recombines TRBV3-1 (or the pseudogene TRBV3-2) with TRBJ1-5; 8 bases are a match to TRBD1. CDR1 is LGHDT and CDR2 is YNNKEL in the germline V gene (reference sequence). V lost 0 bases and J lost 6; bases outside the gene matches: 4. The CDR3 has 15 residues. The CDR3 nucleotides are TGTGCCAGCAGCCAAGATTCAGGGGGCGGTCAGCCCCAGCATTTT. Translated, it gives CASSQDSGGGQPQHF.

The chain links TRBV30 to TRBJ1-6; TRBD1 is a possible D gene (5 bases). CDR3 length equals 15 residues. Per germline, CDR1 GTSNPN and CDR2 SVGIG (reference sequence). The germline V and J ends were trimmed by 0 bases and 4 bases, with 10 bases remaining between them. The CDR3 DNA is TGTGCCTGGAGTGTACGCCAGGGTTATAATTCACCCCTCCACTTT. Translating it yields CAWSVRQGYNSPLHF.

V is TRBV5-5 and J is TRBJ1-4; perhaps TRBD1 as D (5 bases). Trimming removed 4 bases at V and 2 bases at J, with 12 bases between. The CDR3 is made up of 15 amino acids. Germline V CDR1 and CDR2: SGHKS, YYEKEE (reference sequence). The CDR3 DNA reads TGTGCCAGCAGCGGGGGGACGAGGACTAATGAAAAACTGTTTTTT. Translating it yields CASSGGTRTNEKLFF.

The V and J genes are TRBV4-2 and TRBJ2-7, with D possibly being TRBD1 (6 bases). The germline gives CDR1 LGHNA, CDR2 YNFKEQ. The CDR3 sequence is 16 residues long. V was shortened by 0 bases and J by 0 bases, with 12 bases between the two germline ends. Here the CDR3 reads CASSQEDSVGSYEQYF. In DNA, the CDR3 is TGTGCCAGCAGCCAAGAGGACAGCGTCGGCTCCTACGAGCAGTACTTC.

J is TRBJ1-1 and V is TRBV5-6; 8 nucleotides match TRBD1. The CDR3 sequence is 12 residues long. J lost 1 base, V lost 9 bases, and 2 bases had no gene match. Looked up from germline, CDR1 is SGHDT and CDR2 is YYEEEE. CDR3 loop: CATGTGNTEAFF. Written as DNA, the CDR3 is TGTGCCACCGGGACAGGGAACACTGAAGCTTTCTTT. The whole variable domain, filled in from reference TRBV5-6 and TRBJ1-1, reads DAGVTQSPTHLIKTRGQQVTLRCSPKSGHDTVSWYQQALGQGPQFIFQYYEEEERQRGNFPDRFSGHQFPNYSSELNVNALLLGDSALYLCATGTGNTEAFFGQGTRLTVV.

V gene TRBV5-5 combines with J gene TRBJ2-3; tentative D call: TRBD2 (5 bases). The CDR3 consists of 16 residues. Germline CDR1 reads SGHKS; CDR2 reads YYEKEE (reference sequence). Deletions cut 4 bases from V and 0 bases from J, with 15 bases between. The CDR3 here is CASSLRLATSTDTQYF. CDR3 sequence (DNA): TGTGCCAGCAGCCTCCGCCTAGCCACTAGCACAGATACGCAGTATTTT.

The rearrangement links TRBV28 to TRBJ2-1, with D perhaps matching TRBD1 (6 bases). The CDR3 contains 14 residues. Trimming removed 4 bases at V and 6 bases at J, with 13 bases between. Germline V gene sequence: CDR1 MDHEN, CDR2 SYDVKM. The CDR3, as DNA: TGTGCCAGCAGTTCACGACAGGCCGCCAATGAGCAGTTCTTC. Translating gives CASSSRQAANEQFF.

Only one count was recorded for this clone. At one of its ends the junction is not consistent with the germline gene, which may arise from a read error. The V and J genes are TRBV28 and TRBJ1-2; a weak D match, TRBD1 (6 bases). This CDR3 region has 12 residues. Germline V gives CDR1 MDHEN, CDR2 SYDVKM. The CDR3 nucleotides are TGTGCCAGCAGCCTCTTAATGCAGGGGTCCGCCTTC. Amino acids: CASSLLMQGSAF.

In this sample, this clone turned up a few times. V usage is TRBV7-2 and J usage is TRBJ2-7; D ambiguous. Trimming pared 5 bases from V and 2 bases from J, leaving 13 bases between. The CDR3 consists of 14 residues. Germline lookup yields CDR1 SGHTA and CDR2 FQGNSA. DNA for the CDR3: TGTGCCAGCAGCCCCGTCCCCAGTACCTACGAGCAGTACTTC. This gives the protein CASSPVPSTYEQYF.

This chain connects TRBV5-1 to TRBJ1-3; 7 bases line up with TRBD1. The germline V gene has CDR1 SGHRS and CDR2 YFSETQ. The CDR3 extends over 16 amino acids. The V segment lost 4 bases and the J segment 0 bases; nucleotides outside the gene matches: 7. The DNA for the CDR3 is TGCGCCAGCAGCCTACAGGGGACCAGCTCTGGAAACACCATATATTTT. It yields the protein CASSLQGTSSGNTIYF.

The chain carries TRBV5-1 and TRBJ2-3; no reliable D call. The CDR3 is 15 amino acids. Germline V gives CDR1 SGHRS, CDR2 YFSETQ. V lost 3 bases, J lost 6 bases, and 17 bases lay in between. As DNA, the CDR3 is TGCGCCAGCAGCTCGACCGGGTCGTCGGCGGATACGCAGTATTTT. It codes for CASSSTGSSADTQYF.

The genes are TRBV6-2 or TRBV6-3 and TRBJ2-3; D unresolved. The CDR3 extends over 13 amino acids. V lost 2 bases to trimming and J lost 5 bases, with 8 bases between them. The germline V gene has CDR1 MNHEY and CDR2 SVGEGT. The CDR3 DNA reads TGTGCCAGCAGTTACGTCAAATTAGATACGCAGTATTTT. It specifies CASSYVKLDTQYF.

The V call is TRBV10-1, the J call TRBJ1-1, with TRBD1 identical over 9 bases. V was pared by 6 bases and J by 0 bases, with 2 bases of the junction left unmatched. There are 14 residues in the CDR3. Germline-derived CDR1 and CDR2 are WNHNN and SYGVQD (reference sequence). This CDR3 is CASRQGAMNTEAFF. CDR3 sequence (DNA): TGCGCCAGCAGACAGGGGGCTATGAACACTGAAGCTTTCTTT.

V usage is TRBV18 and J usage is TRBJ1-1; no clear D. The V gene's germline CDR1 is KGHSH and CDR2 LQKENI. Between the trimmed V and J ends, which lost 3 bases and 2 bases, there was a span of 13 bases. CDR3 length equals 15 residues. DNA for the CDR3: TGTGCCAGCTCACCTCAGTGGGGTGGTAACACTGAAGCTTTCTTT. The encoded protein is CASSPQWGGNTEAFF.

The genes are TRBV6-5 and TRBJ1-6; D gene unclear. This CDR3 region has 13 residues. Germline V CDR1 and CDR2: MNHEY, SVGAGI. With 7 bases removed from V and 0 bases from J, the gap between germline ends came to 4 bases. The CDR3 nucleotides read TGTGCCAGCACCACCTCCTATAATTCACCCCTCCACTTT. Its translation is CASTTSYNSPLHF.

This clone occurred once. J is TRBJ2-7 and V is TRBV30; D gene uncertain. In germline, CDR1 is GTSNPN, CDR2 SVGIG (reference sequence). With 4 bases removed from V and 5 bases from J, the gap between germline ends came to 15 bases. The CDR3 spans 13 residues. The CDR3 DNA reads as TGTGCCTGGATGGCCTCCGAATGGGACGAGCAGTACTTC. It specifies CAWMASEWDEQYF.

The rearrangement links TRBV3-1 (or the pseudogene TRBV3-2) to TRBJ2-5, with a tentative D call TRBD1 (5 bases). Germline CDR1 and CDR2: LGHDT and YNNKEL (reference sequence). CDR3 length equals 16 residues. V lost 0 bases and J 2 bases, leaving 13 bases between the germline ends. The chain's CDR3 is CASSQEMGLKQETQYF. CDR3 sequence (DNA): TGTGCCAGCAGCCAAGAAATGGGGCTTAAACAAGAGACCCAGTACTTC.

The V and J genes are TRBV9 and TRBJ2-7, with a possible D match to TRBD2 (5 bases). CDR1 and CDR2 from the germline V gene are SGDLS and YYNGEE. CDR3 length: 14 residues. Trimming cost V 0 bases and J 3 bases, with 10 bases left between them. DNA for the CDR3: TGTGCCAGCAGCGTAGCTTTCGGAGGCTACGAGCAGTACTTC. It is translated as CASSVAFGGYEQYF.

The CDR3 region is CASSTGGTNEKLFF. In DNA form, the CDR3 reads TGTGCCAGTAGTACAGGGGGAACTAATGAAAAACTGTTTTTT. The J gene is TRBJ1-4, the V gene TRBV19; 7 bases are shared with TRBD1. The CDR3 is made up of 14 amino acids. CDR1 is LNHDA, CDR2 SQIVND, per germline (reference sequence). With 4 bases clipped from V and 1 base from J, the junction kept 0 bases outside the gene matches.

The chain is built from TRBV6-1 and TRBJ1-5, with D unresolved. Deletions cut 3 bases from V and 0 bases from J, with 12 bases between. CDR3 length: 16 amino acids. Germline values: CDR1 MNHNS, CDR2 SASEGT. The CDR3 DNA sequence: TGTGCCAGCAGTGATTTCATGGTTAATAGCAATCAGCCCCAGCATTTT. Protein sequence: CASSDFMVNSNQPQHF.

The V call is TRBV7-9, the J call TRBJ1-1; D is uncertain. CDR1 is SEHNR, CDR2 FQNEAQ, per germline (reference sequence). The CDR3 runs to 12 residues. The V end lost 8 bases, the J end lost 5 bases, and 12 bases lay between the germline ends. CDR3 in amino acids: CASQLGGTEAFF. As DNA, the CDR3 is TGTGCCAGCCAATTGGGAGGTACTGAAGCTTTCTTT.

This clone was counted once. The rearrangement joins TRBV20-1 to TRBJ2-7; D might be TRBD2 (6 bases). The CDR3 spans 14 residues. Germline-derived CDR1 and CDR2 are DFQATT and SNEGSKA (reference sequence). Trimming left V 3 bases short and J 0 bases short, with 12 bases between. The CDR3 DNA reads TGCAGTGCTAGTGTTGCGGGAAGCTCCTACGAGCAGTACTTC. This encodes CSASVAGSSYEQYF.